The present TCR beta chain was sequenced within a study of CD8 T cells in Susac syndrome. At the level of the study: Treatment at blood withdrawal was none, corticosteroids, or intravenous immunoglobulin alone in Susac syndrome patients.

The count of this clonotype is one. The V end was cut by 6 bases, the J end by 10 bases, with 21 bases between. The germline gives CDR1 DFQATT, CDR2 SNEGSKA (reference sequence). The CDR3 has 13 amino acids. RNA in amounts of roughly 0.5 to 1 ug was reverse transcribed with random hexamers. immunoSEQ multiplex PCR amplified TCR beta CDR3 across 54 Vbeta, 13 Jbeta. TCRdb re-analysed the immunoSEQ multiplex PCR reads in MiXCR, keeping a single row per CDR3 protein. The repertoire consists of about 240,000 distinct CDR3 sequences, with 90% to 96% occurring once and the leading ten covering about 0.095%. The V call is TRBV20-1, the J call TRBJ2-5; D unresolved. The source material was CD4+ T cells from PBMCs. The TCR comes from a human donor with Susac syndrome. CDR3 protein: CSATDDTEGNQYF. Here the CDR3 DNA reads TGCAGTGCCACAGACGACACCGAAGGGAACCAGTACTTC.